The 14 T cell receptor beta chains below were found in one sample sequenced in a study of blood T cells in healthy people across ages. Through a sample-barcoded 5' primer and a J-beta primer mix, a second PCR was run for roughly 6 to 11 cycles. MiXCR was run by TCRdb on the 5' RACE reads, yielding one entry per CDR3 protein. The sample has over 700,000 distinct CDR3 sequences; approximately 53% are singletons. Sequences were obtained from blood. These receptors all stem from a man older than 75 in good health.

Concerning this clonotype: Mismatch with germline at one junction end may stem from a read error. The chain has TRBV15 and TRBJ2-6, with a tentative D call TRBD2 (5 bases). This CDR3 spans 17 amino acids. Germline loops: CDR1 LNHNV, CDR2 YYDKDF (reference sequence). This chain's CDR3 is CATSGDLRAPGANVLTF. The CDR3 DNA follows: TGTGCCACCAGCGGAGACCTGAGGGCCCCTGGGGCCAACGTCCTGACTTTC.

This clonotype was seen a few times. The chain uses TRBV11-2 and TRBJ2-1, with D unclear. V was shortened by 5 bases and J by 10 bases, with 12 bases between the two germline ends. In germline, CDR1 is SGHAT, CDR2 FQNNGV. CDR3 length equals 12 residues. The CDR3 loop reads CASSALAYEQFF. Written as DNA, the CDR3 is TGTGCCAGCAGCGCCCTCGCGTACGAGCAGTTCTTC.

This clonotype was seen more than once but under ten times. The rearrangement uses TRBV7-8 and TRBJ2-7; weak D call: TRBD2 (7 bases). The CDR3 runs to 17 residues. Trimming took off 7 bases at V and 0 bases at J, with 22 bases between the two ends. In germline, CDR1 is SGHVS, CDR2 FQNEAQ. The CDR3 coding sequence is TGTGCCAGCAACCTCCAGGGGCAGTTAGCGGGCTCCTACGAGCAGTACTTC. Translating it yields CASNLQGQLAGSYEQYF.

The CDR3 sequence is CASTRSTGYGYTF. CDR3 bases: TGTGCCAGCACCAGGTCGACAGGGTATGGCTACACCTTC. This rearrangement joins TRBV25-1 to TRBJ1-2, with 7 bases identical to TRBD1. This CDR3 has 13 amino acids. V lost 7 bases to trimming and J lost 5 bases; unmatched junction nucleotides: 7. Germline loops: CDR1 MGHDK, CDR2 SYGVNS.

In its sample, this clonotype was seen a few times. J is TRBJ2-1 and V is TRBV10-3; possibly TRBD2 for D (5 bases). The CDR3 is 14 amino acids. Germline V gene sequence: CDR1 ENHRY, CDR2 SYGVKD. Trimming removed 11 bases from V and 2 bases from J, with 16 bases in between. DNA for the CDR3: TGTGCCCTCGGACTTTCCGGACCCTACAATGAGCAGTTCTTC. This sequence encodes CALGLSGPYNEQFF.

J is TRBJ2-1 and V is TRBV7-2; 8 nucleotides match TRBD2. The CDR3 sequence is 15 residues long. Germline V gene sequence: CDR1 SGHTA, CDR2 FQGNSA. The trim removed 2 bases at V and 9 bases at J, leaving 9 bases unmatched. The CDR3 coding sequence is TGTGCCAGCAGCTTATATGCGGGAGGCGGGGGTGAGCAGTTCTTC. Amino acids: CASSLYAGGGGEQFF.

The chain uses TRBV2 and TRBJ2-5; D possibly corresponds to TRBD2 (5 bases). The CDR3 is 14 amino acids. V lost 6 bases to trimming and J lost 2 bases, with 13 bases between them. Germline V gene lookup returns CDR1 SNHLY and CDR2 FYNNEI. This CDR3 reads CASSPREAQETQYF. The CDR3 region has the DNA TGTGCCAGCAGCCCCCGGGAAGCGCAAGAGACCCAGTACTTC.

This clonotype showed up just a few times. This chain links TRBV9 with TRBJ1-2, with TRBD1 identical over 11 bases. CDR1 and CDR2 from the germline V gene are SGDLS and YYNGEE. Trimming cost V 0 bases and J 7 bases; bases outside gene matches: 5. The CDR3 extends over 15 amino acids. The chain's CDR3 is CASSVGTGGVGGYTF. Written as DNA, the CDR3 is TGTGCCAGCAGCGTAGGGACAGGGGGCGTCGGTGGCTACACCTTC.

This sequence joins TRBV28 and TRBJ2-1; tentative D call: TRBD2 (5 bases). In germline, CDR1 is MDHEN, CDR2 SYDVKM. The germline V and J ends were trimmed by 2 bases and 5 bases, with 13 bases remaining between them. The CDR3 is 15 residues long. The CDR3 region is CASSLRLGRDNEQFF. The CDR3 DNA reads TGTGCCAGCAGTTTACGGTTAGGGCGGGACAATGAGCAGTTCTTC.

The chain joins TRBV21-1 to TRBJ2-1; the tabulated D call, TRBD1, remains unverified against the DNA. TRBV21-1 is listed as a pseudogene. The CDR3 runs to 15 residues. CDR3 sequence reads: CASSHPSWGNNEQFF. The CDR3 DNA reads TGTGCCAGCAGCCACCCGAGTTGGGGGAACAATGAGCAGTTCTTC.

The chain is built from TRBV20-1 and TRBJ2-7, with no clear D. Trimming took off 0 bases at V and 4 bases at J, with 13 bases between the two ends. The CDR3 contains 14 residues. In germline, CDR1 is DFQATT, CDR2 SNEGSKA (reference sequence). CDR3: CSAREATLGYEQYF. The CDR3 DNA sequence: TGCAGTGCTAGAGAGGCCACCCTAGGTTACGAGCAGTACTTC.

J is TRBJ1-1 and V is TRBV29-1; D remains ambiguous. The CDR3 runs 11 residues. The ends were cut back, 5 bases at V and 1 base at J, with 5 bases in the middle. Germline values: CDR1 SQVTM, CDR2 ANQGSEA. CDR3 residues: CSVIPNTEAFF. CDR3 bases: TGCAGCGTTATCCCGAACACTGAAGCTTTCTTT.

The chain couples TRBV29-1 to TRBJ2-3; the D gene could be TRBD1 or TRBD2 (5 bases each). This CDR3 has 11 amino acids. The germline CDR1 and CDR2 sequences are SQVTM and ANQGSEA. V shed 3 bases and J shed 14 bases, with 15 bases lying between them. This chain's CDR3 is CSVEGVGDAYF. In DNA, the CDR3 is TGCAGCGTTGAGGGGGTGGGAGACGCGTATTTT.

This clonotype came up a few times. The chain uses TRBV7-2 and TRBJ2-1; D is perhaps TRBD1 or TRBD2 (5 bases each). TRBJ2-7 matches the DNA end more closely, so the J call is doubtful. CDR1 is SGHTA and CDR2 is FQGNSA in the germline V gene. The CDR3 covers 14 residues. The CDR3 bases are TGTGCCAGCAGCTCGGGGCGCTCCTACAATGAGCAGTACTTC. This codes for CASSSGRSYNEQYF.